Listed below are T cell receptor beta chains from one sample, sequenced in a study of CD8 T cells in ankylosing spondylitis. TCRdb used MiXCR to reprocess the 5' RACE reads, holding one entry per CDR3 protein. Of 36,000 or so distinct CDR3 sequences listed, approximately 11% are singletons. Sequencing was performed on synovial fluid, either unsorted or a sorted T cell fraction (not recorded which). The receptors stem from a male donor with ankylosing spondylitis. CDR3s include the opening cysteine and the closing phenylalanine or tryptophan. Each record gives: J gene, V gene, clone size, D gene, CDR3 length, CDR3 protein, CDR3 DNA. The D gene is left open where the match is weak. Part of the rows lack a size; the others show once, few, many or a class for expanded clones.

TRBJ2-3 | TRBV7-2 | . | . | 13 | CASSLFTSYTQYF | TGTGCCAGCAGCTTATTTACAAGTTATACGCAGTATTTT
TRBJ2-6 | TRBV29-1 | . | . | 14 | CSVAGIPGANVLTF | TGCAGCGTTGCAGGGATCCCTGGGGCCAACGTCCTGACTTTC
TRBJ1-2 | TRBV12-5 | many | . | 11 | CASGYNYGYTF | TGTGCTAGTGGTTATAACTATGGCTACACCTTC
TRBJ1-2 | TRBV5-1 | few | . | 14 | CASSAGTANYGYTF | TGCGCCAGCAGCGCCGGGACGGCGAACTATGGCTACACCTTC
TRBJ2-3 | TRBV7-9 | many | TRBD2 | 16 | CASSSIAGGLADTQYF | TGTGCCAGCAGTTCCATAGCGGGAGGGCTGGCAGATACGCAGTATTTT
TRBJ1-5 | TRBV2 | . | TRBD1 | 14 | CASSRDRGTQPQHF | TGTGCCAGCAGTCGGGACAGGGGGACCCAGCCCCAGCATTTT
TRBJ1-1 | TRBV4-2 | many | TRBD1 | 12 | CASSPGTGEAFF | TGTGCCAGCAGCCCAGGGACAGGAGAAGCTTTCTTT
TRBJ2-7 | TRBV27 | many | . | 15 | CASSLTVSSRYEQYF | TGTGCCAGCAGTTTAACTGTATCCTCCCGGTACGAGCAGTACTTC
TRBJ2-3 | TRBV7-9 | medium-sized | . | 14 | CASSFVYSTDTQYF | TGTGCCAGCAGCTTTGTCTATAGCACAGATACGCAGTATTTT
TRBJ2-1 | TRBV3-1 | many | TRBD2 | 16 | CASSPGLAGSYNEQFF | TGTGCCAGCAGCCCGGGACTAGCGGGATCCTACAATGAGCAGTTCTTC
TRBJ2-7 | TRBV7-8 | . | . | 16 | CASSPAYRVGSYEQYF | TGTGCCAGCAGCCCAGCCTACAGGGTTGGTTCCTACGAGCAGTACTTC
TRBJ2-2 | TRBV7-3 | . | . | 12 | CASSLMGGELFF | TGTGCCAGCAGCTTAATGGGCGGGGAGCTGTTTTTT
TRBJ2-7 | TRBV18 | many | TRBD1 | 15 | CASSPRDRAPYEQYF | TGTGCCAGCTCACCACGGGACAGGGCTCCCTACGAGCAGTACTTC
TRBJ1-2 | TRBV5-4 | few | . | 16 | CASSLGMGSGGYGYTF | TGTGCCAGCAGCTTGGGGATGGGTTCCGGCGGCTATGGCTACACCTTC
TRBJ2-1 | TRBV12-3/TRBV12-4 | many | . | 15 | CASIQGVRMYNEQFF | TGTGCCAGCATCCAGGGAGTAAGGATGTACAATGAGCAGTTCTTC
TRBJ2-5 | TRBV19 | . | . | 14 | CASSIRGGSETQYF | TGTGCCAGTAGTATCAGAGGAGGATCGGAGACCCAGTACTTC
TRBJ2-5 | TRBV7-6 | many | . | 14 | CASSFDRFHETQYF | TGTGCCAGCAGCTTCGACAGGTTTCATGAGACCCAGTACTTC
TRBJ2-5 | TRBV20-1 | . | TRBD2 | 17 | CSATLTSGRAPKETQYF | TGCAGTGCTACGCTCACTAGCGGGAGAGCGCCCAAAGAGACCCAGTACTTC
TRBJ2-7 | TRBV7-8 | . | TRBD1 | 15 | CASSLDPTGAYEQYF | TGTGCCAGCAGCTTAGACCCGACAGGGGCCTACGAGCAGTACTTC
TRBJ2-7 | TRBV18 | . | . | 16 | CASSPGAPSSPYEQYF | TGTGCCAGCTCACCAGGCGCCCCTTCGTCCCCCTACGAGCAGTACTTC
TRBJ2-2 | TRBV4-3 | . | TRBD2 | 19 | CASSQVWKEVAGYTGELFF | TGCGCCAGCAGCCAAGTATGGAAGGAGGTAGCGGGATACACCGGGGAGCTGTTTTTT
TRBJ1-4 | TRBV5-1 | . | . | 15 | CASSAQGGINEKLFF | TGCGCCAGCAGCGCTCAGGGTGGAATAAATGAAAAACTGTTTTTT
TRBJ2-5 | TRBV29-1 | many | . | 13 | CSVNRDLLETQYF | TGCAGCGTCAACAGGGATCTGTTAGAGACCCAGTACTTC
TRBJ2-7 | TRBV5-1 | . | TRBD2 | 14 | CASSFSGSSYEQYF | TGCGCCAGCAGCTTTAGCGGGAGCTCCTACGAGCAGTACTTC
TRBJ2-7 | TRBV10-3 | many | . | 13 | CAISESGLNEQYF | TGTGCCATCAGTGAGTCGGGACTGAACGAGCAGTACTTC
TRBJ2-3 | TRBV7-8 | few | TRBD2 | 16 | CASSVLAGAGTDTQYF | TGTGCCAGCAGCGTTCTAGCGGGAGCCGGCACAGATACGCAGTATTTT
TRBJ2-2 | TRBV14 | few | . | 16 | CASSQDRRSNTGELFF | TGTGCCAGCAGCCAAGACCGACGGAGTAACACCGGGGAGCTGTTTTTT
TRBJ2-3 | TRBV7-2 | many | TRBD2 | 17 | CASSFGPVAGDGDTQYF | TGTGCCAGCAGCTTCGGGCCCGTAGCGGGAGATGGAGATACGCAGTATTTT
TRBJ2-6 | TRBV20-1 | . | TRBD2 | 16 | CSASLAGASGANVLTF | TGCAGTGCTAGTCTAGCGGGGGCCTCTGGGGCCAACGTCCTGACTTTC
TRBJ2-4 | TRBV2 | . | . | 14 | CASSVVRDANIQYF | TGTGCCAGCAGTGTGGTTCGGGACGCGAACATTCAGTACTTC
TRBJ1-1 | TRBV11-2 | few | . | 14 | CASSLTQGTTEAFF | TGTGCCAGCAGCTTAACGCAGGGGACCACTGAAGCTTTCTTT
TRBJ2-3 | TRBV20-1 | few | TRBD2 | 18 | CSATRAIRTSDLTDTQYF | TGCAGTGCTACCAGAGCTATCAGGACTAGCGACCTCACAGATACGCAGTATTTT
TRBJ2-3 | TRBV10-3 | few | TRBD2 | 15 | CAISWLQRELDTQYF | TGTGCCATCAGTTGGCTTCAGCGGGAGTTAGATACGCAGTATTTT
TRBJ2-3 | TRBV14 | . | . | 13 | CASSLEDADTQYF | TGTGCCAGCAGCCTGGAGGATGCAGATACGCAGTATTTT
TRBJ1-5 | TRBV7-2 | . | . | 16 | CASSSGAAGSIQPQHF | TGTGCCAGCAGCTCCGGGGCTGCTGGATCAATCCAGCCCCAGCATTTT
TRBJ2-7 | TRBV5-1 | few | . | 13 | CASSPDGSYEQYF | TGCGCCAGCAGCCCGGACGGCTCCTACGAGCAGTACTTC
TRBJ2-1 | TRBV6-2/TRBV6-3 | many | . | 11 | CASSYGNEQFF | TGTGCCAGCAGTTATGGCAATGAGCAGTTCTTC
TRBJ1-1 | TRBV12-3/TRBV12-4 | . | . | 13 | CASSLRTAGEAFF | TGTGCCAGCAGTTTACGGACAGCCGGTGAAGCTTTCTTT
TRBJ2-1 | TRBV11-1 | many | . | 18 | CASSGPRGAQSSYNEQFF | TGTGCCAGCAGCGGTCCCCGGGGGGCCCAAAGCTCCTACAATGAGCAGTTCTTC
TRBJ2-3 | TRBV28 | few | TRBD2 | 14 | CASRAGGGPDTQYF | TGTGCCAGCAGGGCGGGAGGGGGGCCAGATACGCAGTATTTT
TRBJ2-1 | TRBV5-5 | . | . | 14 | CASSPGLRYNEQFF | TGTGCCAGCAGCCCTGGACTCCGCTACAATGAGCAGTTCTTC
TRBJ2-5 | TRBV7-8 | . | . | 14 | CASSQETGREAQYF | TGTGCCAGCAGCCAGGAGACGGGCCGTGAGGCCCAGTACTTC
TRBJ1-6 | TRBV28 | . | . | 14 | CATHEQGGDSPLHF | TGTGCCACCCACGAACAGGGAGGGGATTCACCCCTCCACTTT
TRBJ1-1 | TRBV5-6 | many | . | 12 | CASSYGYAEAFF | TGTGCCAGCAGCTACGGGTACGCCGAAGCTTTCTTT
TRBJ2-7 | TRBV27 | few | TRBD2 | 15 | CASSPRLAGENEQYF | TGTGCCAGCAGTCCGCGACTAGCGGGAGAGAACGAGCAGTACTTC
TRBJ1-4 | TRBV7-2 | many | . | 13 | CASSLVYREKLFF | TGTGCCAGCAGCTTAGTGTATAGGGAAAAACTGTTTTTT
TRBJ2-3 | TRBV6-1 | few | . | 15 | CASSEAKLARDTQYF | TGTGCCAGCAGTGAAGCGAAACTAGCTAGAGATACGCAGTATTTT
TRBJ2-1 | TRBV28 | few | . | 14 | CASEMPGQYNEQFF | TGTGCCAGCGAGATGCCGGGACAATACAATGAGCAGTTCTTC
TRBJ2-7 | TRBV9 | many | TRBD2 | 16 | CASSVAISGGTYEQYF | TGTGCCAGCAGCGTAGCTATATCGGGAGGAACCTACGAGCAGTACTTC
TRBJ2-3 | TRBV12-3/TRBV12-4 | medium-sized | . | 15 | CASSFSGLNIDTQYF | TGTGCCAGCAGTTTTTCGGGGCTCAATATAGATACGCAGTATTTT
TRBJ2-3 | TRBV11-2 | many | . | 15 | CASSLVFRSTDTQYF | TGTGCCAGCAGCTTAGTTTTCCGGAGCACAGATACGCAGTATTTT
TRBJ2-1 | TRBV4-2 | many | . | 13 | CASSLTIGNEQFF | TGTGCCAGCAGCCTTACTATCGGCAATGAGCAGTTCTTC
TRBJ2-1 | TRBV27 | few | TRBD2 | 17 | CASTLWHGGSRRAEQFF | TGTGCCAGCACTTTATGGCACGGGGGGTCACGGAGGGCTGAGCAGTTCTTC
TRBJ2-1 | TRBV4-1 | many | TRBD2 | 16 | CASSQALRTSVNEQFF | TGCGCCAGCAGCCAAGCCCTCAGGACTAGCGTCAATGAGCAGTTCTTC
TRBJ2-7 | TRBV4-1 | few | . | 15 | CASSPRQGQISEQYF | TGCGCCAGCAGCCCGCGACAAGGGCAGATCAGCGAGCAGTACTTC
TRBJ2-1 | TRBV30 | few | . | 14 | CACMRMSSYNEQFF | TGTGCCTGCATGAGGATGAGCTCCTACAATGAGCAGTTCTTC
TRBJ2-7 | TRBV5-1 | few | TRBD2 | 14 | CASGGLAGAYEQYF | TGCGCCAGTGGAGGACTAGCGGGAGCGTACGAGCAGTACTTC